The rows below give T cell receptor beta chains drawn from one sample of a study of blood T cell repertoires in COVID-19. Sequencing used immunoSEQ multiplex PCR; TCRdb keeps in-frame clones, though not all of them. The table has almost 70,000 clones, more than 75% seen once; the top ten hold 45% to 60%. The sample was peripheral blood. These receptors originate from a human donor in a cohort sampled during active COVID-19. Both conserved end residues are part of each CDR3. The D gene is left open where the match is weak. Size tells how often a clone was seen (once, few, many) or the class of an expanded clone, and some rows leave it out.

TRBV24-1	.	.	TRBJ1-5	TGTGCCACGGCGGTGGGAGGGGATCAGCCCCAGCATTTT	CATAVGGDQPQHF
TRBV5-6	.	TRBD2	TRBJ2-2	TGTGCCAGCAGCTTGGAACTAGCGGGATACACCGGGGAGCTGTTTTTT	CASSLELAGYTGELFF
TRBV16	.	TRBD1	TRBJ2-7	TGTGCCAGCAGCCTTAGGACCTCGGGACAGGGTCGAGACGAGCAGTACTTC	CASSLRTSGQGRDEQYF
TRBV9	.	TRBD1	TRBJ1-5	TGTGCCAGCAGTCGACAGGGTCCGGGGTATAGCAATCAGCCCCAGCATTTT	CASSRQGPGYSNQPQHF
TRBV19	once	.	TRBJ2-3	TGTGCCAGTAGTATAGCTCACGGGACTAGCACAGATACGCAGTATTTT	CASSIAHGTSTDTQYF
TRBV7-2	.	TRBD1	TRBJ1-3	TGTGCCAGCAGCTTAAGGGTGACAGGGCTCTCTGGAAACACCATATATTTT	CASSLRVTGLSGNTIYF
TRBV5-1	.	.	TRBJ2-1	TGCGCCAGCAGCTTGTGGGGGGACAGCCAATCCTACAATGAGCAGTTCTTC	CASSLWGDSQSYNEQFF
TRBV6-5	.	.	TRBJ1-6	TGTGCCAGCAGTTCCCGCGGGGGGACTAATTCACCCCTCCACTTT	CASSSRGGTNSPLHF
TRBV15	.	.	TRBJ1-5	TGTGCCACCAGCAGAGGTCCTGGGGGCGGGCAGCCCCAGCATTTT	CATSRGPGGGQPQHF
TRBV5-1	.	TRBD1	TRBJ1-4	TGCGCCAGTACACTGGGGCAGGGGGCGCGAGGGGCAACTAATGAAAAACTGTTTTTT	CASTLGQGARGATNEKLFF
TRBV7-6	few	TRBD2	TRBJ2-1	TGTGCCAGCAGCTTAGAACTAGCGGGGGGGAATGAGCAGTTCTTC	CASSLELAGGNEQFF
TRBV5-8	.	TRBD1	TRBJ2-3	TGTGCCAGCAGCTTAGGGACAGCCACTGGTGCAGATACGCAGTATTTT	CASSLGTATGADTQYF
TRBV6-6	.	.	TRBJ1-2	TGTGCCAGCAGTTACTCGATACTCTCGGATGGCTACACCTTC	CASSYSILSDGYTF
TRBV6-5	.	.	TRBJ2-7	TGTGCCTCAGAGCCCCCGGGTACTTACGAGCAGTACTTC	CASEPPGTYEQYF
TRBV5-6	.	TRBD1	TRBJ2-7	TGTGCCAGCAGGCTACAGGGGAAGGGATCCTACGAGCAGTACTTC	CASRLQGKGSYEQYF
TRBV28	.	TRBD2	TRBJ2-5	TGTGCCAGCACCTCGACTAGCGGGGGGGCTGAGACCCAGTACTTC	CASTSTSGGAETQYF
TRBV20-1	.	.	TRBJ2-3	TGCAGTGCTAGAGCCCTAGGGTATTTT	CSARALGYF
TRBV3-1/TRBV3-2	.	.	TRBJ2-3	TGTGCCAGCAGCCAAGATCCAGGCACAGATACGCAGTATTTT	CASSQDPGTDTQYF
TRBV3-1/TRBV3-2	once	TRBD1	TRBJ2-2	TGTGCCAGCAGCCCCGAGACAGGGCGGCGTACCGGGGAGCTGTTTTTT	CASSPETGRRTGELFF
TRBV10-2	once	.	TRBJ1-5	TGCGCCAGCAGTGAGTCTGAACAGAGATATCAGCCCCAGCATTTT	CASSESEQRYQPQHF
TRBV5-4	few	.	TRBJ2-2	TGTGCCAGCAGCACTGACATCCTCGGGGGGCAAGTGACCGGGGAGCTGTTTTTT	CASSTDILGGQVTGELFF
TRBV5-1	.	.	TRBJ1-4	TGCGCCAGCAGCGGCTCCCAGGGGATGGGGTATGAAAAACTGTTTTTT	CASSGSQGMGYEKLFF
TRBV5-4	few	TRBD1	TRBJ2-2	TGTGCCAGCAGCGACCTCGCGACAGGGTGGATCGGGGAGCTGTTTTTT	CASSDLATGWIGELFF
TRBV28	few	.	TRBJ1-2	TGTGCCAGCAGTTTACAGGGTCGAGGCTACACCTTC	CASSLQGRGYTF
TRBV27	few	.	TRBJ2-7	TGTGCCAGCAGGAGGGTCCAGGGGTACGAGCAGTACTTC	CASRRVQGYEQYF
TRBV13	.	.	TRBJ2-4	TGTGCCAGCAGCTTAGGGGGACTAGCCAAAAACATTCAGTACTTC	CASSLGGLAKNIQYF
TRBV23-1	.	.	TRBJ1-5	TGCGCCAGCACTTTGGGGGGACCTAGCAATCAGCCCCAGCATTTT	CASTLGGPSNQPQHF
TRBV6-1	.	.	TRBJ1-2	TGTGCCAGCAGTGACAGGGGTCCTCCTGATGGCTACACCTTC	CASSDRGPPDGYTF
TRBV29-1	once	.	TRBJ1-4	TGCAGCGTTGAAGGAGGAGCTAATGAAAAACTGTTTTTT	CSVEGGANEKLFF
TRBV7-9	once	.	TRBJ2-1	TGTGCCAGCACCCGCGGGGGCACCAATGAGCAGTTCTTC	CASTRGGTNEQFF
TRBV5-5	.	.	TRBJ2-4	TGTGCCAGCAGCTTGCAGGAAAACATTCAGTACTTC	CASSLQENIQYF
TRBV5-1	.	.	TRBJ1-2	TGCGCCAGCAGCTTTGAGGGAAATAACTATGGCTACACCTTC	CASSFEGNNYGYTF
TRBV28	.	.	TRBJ1-5	TGTGCCAGCAGTTTCCCCTCGAGCAATCAGCCCCAGCATTTT	CASSFPSSNQPQHF
TRBV2	.	TRBD1	TRBJ1-6	TGTGCCAGCTCCCTGGACAGGTCACCCCTCCACTTT	CASSLDRSPLHF
TRBV11-2	.	TRBD2	TRBJ2-2	TGTGCCAGCAGACTAGCGGGAGCGAACACCGGGGAGCTGTTTTTT	CASRLAGANTGELFF
TRBV19	once	.	TRBJ2-1	TGTGCCAGTAGTATAGAGCGGTACAATGAGCAGTTCTTC	CASSIERYNEQFF
TRBV7-2	.	TRBD1	TRBJ2-5	TGTGCCAGCAGGGACAGGAAAGAGACCCAGTACTTC	CASRDRKETQYF
TRBV2	.	.	TRBJ2-7	TGTGCCAGCAGCTTAGACATGCGGGACTTCTCTATCTACGAGCAGTACTTC	CASSLDMRDFSIYEQYF
TRBV4-1	.	TRBD1	TRBJ1-2	TGCGCCAGCAGCCAAGCCGGGACAGGAGGGTGGGGCTACACCTTC	CASSQAGTGGWGYTF
TRBV30	.	TRBD1	TRBJ2-4	TGTGCCTGGATGGAGACACAGGGGGCGCGTGACAAAAACATTCAGTACTTC	CAWMETQGARDKNIQYF
TRBV19	once	.	TRBJ1-6	TGTGCCAGTAGTATATACAGCCTTTATAATTCACCCCTCCACTTT	CASSIYSLYNSPLHF
TRBV7-9	.	.	TRBJ1-1	TGTGCCAGCAGCTTGGACACGGCTGAAGCTTTCTTT	CASSLDTAEAFF
TRBV5-4	.	.	TRBJ1-2	TGTGCCAGCAGCTTAGAACAGGGCAACAACTATGGCTACACCTTC	CASSLEQGNNYGYTF
TRBV4-1	many	.	TRBJ1-5	TGCGCCAGCAGCCACGGCGAGGGATCGAGCAATCAGCCCCAGCATTTT	CASSHGEGSSNQPQHF
TRBV27	once	TRBD1	TRBJ2-2	TGTGCCAGCACCTTAGGGACAGGAGCCACCGGGGAGCTGTTTTTT	CASTLGTGATGELFF
TRBV29-1	.	.	TRBJ1-1	.	CSVGDGAGVRFF
TRBV10-1	once	TRBD1	TRBJ1-2	TGCGCCAGCAGTGCCTACACCGGGACAGGGGCAAACGGCTACACCTTC	CASSAYTGTGANGYTF
TRBV5-1	.	.	TRBJ1-2	TGCGCCAGCAGCCCTGGGGAGTATGGCTACACCTTC	CASSPGEYGYTF
TRBV11-2	few	.	TRBJ2-3	TGTGCCAGCAGCACCTCTAGGTCCGGGACAGATACGCAGTATTTT	CASSTSRSGTDTQYF
TRBV7-6	few	.	TRBJ2-7	TGTGCCAGCAGCTTAGATCTCAGTTACGAGCAGTACTTC	CASSLDLSYEQYF
TRBV5-1	.	.	TRBJ2-3	TGCGCCAGCAGCGAACTTGGAGTGGATACGCAGTATTTT	CASSELGVDTQYF
TRBV18	.	TRBD1	TRBJ2-7	TGTGCCAGCTCACCACCCGGGTCACAGGGGGCCCTCTACGAGCAGTACTTC	CASSPPGSQGALYEQYF
TRBV5-1	.	TRBD1	TRBJ2-7	TGCGCCAGCAGCTTGGCGCCGGGACAGTCCTACGAGCAGTACTTC	CASSLAPGQSYEQYF
TRBV6-5	.	.	TRBJ2-6	TGTGCCAGCATAAGCGACAGAGTCCTTTCCAACGTCCTGACTTTC	CASISDRVLSNVLTF
TRBV21-1	.	.	TRBJ1-4	TGTGCCAGCAGCTCACACGTTCAGGAGGAGGGTAATGAAAAACTGTTTTTT	CASSSHVQEEGNEKLFF
TRBV19	.	TRBD1	TRBJ2-7	TGTGCCAGTAGTATCCGGGACAGGGGCGAGCAGTACTTC	CASSIRDRGEQYF